This TCR beta chain was sequenced during a study of shared clonotypes between healthy human individuals. Sequencing used immunoSEQ multiplex PCR; TCRdb keeps in-frame clones, though not all of them. This sample has roughly 2.5 million clones, with more than 90% found just once. The CDR3 is 16 amino acids. CDR1 and CDR2 (germline): SGHNT, YYREEE (reference sequence). The ends were cut back, 4 bases at V and 1 base at J, with 17 bases in the middle. A CD45RA+ naive subset and a CD45RA-negative memory subset were split from CD4+ cells. The clonotype was recovered from a man between 18 and 35 years old in good health. Specimen: naive CD4+ T cells sorted from blood. Subset specified: CD45RA+ positively selected. The rearrangement links TRBV5-4 to TRBJ2-5; possibly TRBD2 for D (5 bases). The CDR3 protein is CASSVLGLLSQETQYF. The CDR3, as DNA: TGTGCCAGCAGCGTACTAGGACTTTTGTCCCAAGAGACCCAGTACTTC.